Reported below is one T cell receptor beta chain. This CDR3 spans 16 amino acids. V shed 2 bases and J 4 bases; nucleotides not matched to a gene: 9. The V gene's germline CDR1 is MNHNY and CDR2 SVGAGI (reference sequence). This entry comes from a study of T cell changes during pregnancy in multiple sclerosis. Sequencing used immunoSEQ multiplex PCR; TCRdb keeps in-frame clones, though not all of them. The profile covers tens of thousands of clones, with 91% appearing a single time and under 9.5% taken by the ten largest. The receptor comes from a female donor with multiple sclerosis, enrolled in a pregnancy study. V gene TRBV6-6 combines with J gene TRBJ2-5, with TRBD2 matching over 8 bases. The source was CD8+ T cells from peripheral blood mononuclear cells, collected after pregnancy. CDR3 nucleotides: TGTGCCAGCAGTTACCGAATAGGTCGGGGGGGAGAGACCCAGTACTTC. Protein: CASSYRIGRGGETQYF.